These 30 T cell receptor beta chains came from one sample sequenced in a study of T-cell memory formation after mild COVID-19. TCRdb reprocessed the 5' RACE reads with MiXCR, giving one entry per CDR3 protein. The table records approximately 300,000 distinct CDR3 sequences, about a sixth of them present only once. What was sequenced was PBMCs or a T cell subset sorted from them (not recorded which). The receptors were gathered from a man aged 18 to 30 who had mild COVID-19 (a few samples of this study predate the infection). Cell type and time point are not known.

The chain recombines TRBV11-1 with TRBJ2-6; no firm D call. The germline V gene encodes CDR1 SGHAT and CDR2 FQDESV (reference sequence). This CDR3 region has 14 residues. Trimming cost V 1 base and J 1 base, with 2 bases left between them. CDR3 sequence: CASSLESGANVLTF. DNA of the CDR3: TGTGCCAGCAGCTTAGAGTCTGGGGCCAACGTCCTGACTTTC. The entire variable domain, with the rest obtained from reference TRBV11-1 and TRBJ2-6, is as follows: EAEVAQSPRYKITEKSQAVAFWCDPISGHATLYWYRQILGQGPELLVQFQDESVVDDSQLPKDRFSAERLKGVDSTLKIQPAELGDSAMYLCASSLESGANVLTFGAGSRLTVL.

The rearrangement uses TRBV12-3 or TRBV12-4 and TRBJ2-1; TRBD1 matches at 7 bases. The length of the CDR3 is 13 residues. The V gene end was trimmed by 6 bases and the J gene end by 5 bases; junction bases not matched to a gene: 4. The CDR3 bases are TGTGCCAGCAGACAGACAGGGCACAATGAGCAGTTCTTC. It encodes CASRQTGHNEQFF.

This clonotype has just a few counts. The J gene is TRBJ2-1, the V gene TRBV18; TRBD1 agrees at 7 bases. This CDR3 spans 15 amino acids. Germline values: CDR1 KGHSH, CDR2 LQKENI. V dropped 8 bases and J dropped 3; count of bases not matched to a gene: 10. Here the CDR3 reads CASKTPGQNYNEQFF. The DNA for the CDR3 is TGTGCCAGCAAGACACCGGGACAGAACTACAATGAGCAGTTCTTC.

The chain employs TRBV5-1 and TRBJ1-1; possible D gene TRBD1, 5 bases. The CDR3 runs 15 residues. The ends were cut back, 2 bases at V and 4 bases at J, with 15 bases in the middle. Germline values: CDR1 SGHRS, CDR2 YFSETQ. CDR3 loop: CASSFAGIRSTEAFF. CDR3 nucleotide sequence: TGCGCCAGCAGCTTTGCAGGGATTAGAAGCACTGAAGCTTTCTTT.

The chain couples TRBV29-1 to TRBJ2-1; 8 positions match TRBD1. The CDR3 loop spans 13 amino acids. Germline lookup yields CDR1 SQVTM and CDR2 ANQGSEA. CDR3 DNA: TGCGTCGGGGTCGGGGACAGGCTCAATGAGCAGTTCTTC. Protein sequence: CVGVGDRLNEQFF.

The chain is built from TRBV7-9 and TRBJ2-1; the D is unclear. This CDR3 region has 14 residues. Trimming shortened V by 5 bases and J by 2 bases, and 10 bases separated the two germline ends. CDR1 and CDR2 (germline): SEHNR, FQNEAQ (reference sequence). This CDR3 reads CASSASTPYNEQFF. CDR3 nucleotide sequence: TGTGCCAGCAGCGCATCGACACCCTACAATGAGCAGTTCTTC.

This clonotype was observed a handful of times. This rearrangement joins TRBV2 to TRBJ2-5, with a tentative D call TRBD2 (5 bases). The germline CDR1 and CDR2 sequences are SNHLY and FYNNEI. Trimming stripped 4 bases from V and 4 bases from J, with 13 bases between. The CDR3 runs to 14 residues. CDR3 amino acids: CASSGARTAETQYF. In nucleotides, the CDR3 is TGTGCCAGCAGTGGGGCCAGGACTGCAGAGACCCAGTACTTC.

This sequence joins TRBV7-3 and TRBJ2-3, with 12 bases fitting TRBD1. The CDR3 sequence is 16 residues long. The germline V gene has CDR1 SGHTA and CDR2 FQGTGA. Germline trimming cut 2 bases from V and 4 bases from J; bases unmatched to any gene: 4. The CDR3 region is CASSLSGTGGPDTQYF. CDR3 sequence (DNA): TGTGCCAGCAGCTTATCCGGGACAGGGGGCCCAGATACGCAGTATTTT. Supplemented by reference TRBV7-3 and TRBJ2-3, the full variable domain reads GAGVSQTPSNKVTEKGKYVELRCDPISGHTALYWYRQSLGQGPEFLIYFQGTGAADDSGLPNDRFFAVRPEGSVSTLKIQRTERGDSAVYLCASSLSGTGGPDTQYFGPGTRLTVL.

This clonotype was picked up a small number of times. The chain joins TRBV6-1 to TRBJ2-5, with TRBD2 matching 11 bases. Germline loops: CDR1 MNHNS, CDR2 SASEGT. The CDR3 is made up of 17 amino acids. Germline trimming cut 2 bases from V and 5 bases from J; bases unmatched to any gene: 10. CDR3 DNA sequence: TGTGCCAGCAGTGAATGGCTAGCGGGGGGCACGGGGGAGACCCAGTACTTC. Protein: CASSEWLAGGTGETQYF.

The chain is built from TRBV2 and TRBJ2-7; TRBD1 aligns across 7 bases. CDR1 and CDR2 (germline): SNHLY, FYNNEI. This CDR3 contains 13 residues. The V gene end was trimmed by 8 bases and the J gene end by 6 bases; junction bases not matched to a gene: 10. CDR3 sequence: CASVRDSGGEQYV. As DNA, the CDR3 is TGTGCCAGCGTAAGGGACAGCGGTGGCGAGCAGTACGTC.

This chain connects TRBV4-2 to TRBJ1-1, with a possible D match to TRBD1 (5 bases). CDR3 size: 13 residues. The germline V gene has CDR1 LGHNA and CDR2 YNFKEQ. V dropped 5 bases and J dropped 1 base, with 8 bases sitting between them. The CDR3 DNA sequence: TGTGCCAGCAGCGAGACAGAGAACACTGAAGCTTTCTTT. This sequence encodes CASSETENTEAFF.

This clonotype was seen more than once but under ten times. The chain couples TRBV12-3 or TRBV12-4 to TRBJ1-6, with 8 bases fitting TRBD1. The J segment lost 7 bases and the V segment lost 6 bases, leaving 8 bases of the junction unmatched. CDR3 length: 15 amino acids. The CDR3 loop is CASRPTGDGNSPLHF. In DNA form, the CDR3 reads TGTGCCAGCAGACCGACAGGGGACGGGAATTCACCCCTCCACTTT.

CDR3 protein: CSTLGGKGNQPQHF. For the CDR3, the DNA is TGCAGTACCCTGGGGGGGAAGGGCAATCAGCCCCAGCATTTT. The V call is TRBV20-1, the J call TRBJ1-5, with TRBD1 as a possible D gene (5 bases). Germline loops: CDR1 DFQATT, CDR2 SNEGSKA (reference sequence). The CDR3 has 14 residues. V was clipped by 8 bases and J by 2 bases, with 16 bases between them.

The chain is built from TRBV9 and TRBJ2-1, with D perhaps matching TRBD2 (5 bases). Trimming shortened V by 6 bases and J by 8 bases, and 18 bases separated the two germline ends. This CDR3 has 14 amino acids. Germline V gene lookup returns CDR1 SGDLS and CDR2 YYNGEE. CDR3 DNA: TGTGCCAGCAACCTACGAGGGAATTTAGATGAGCAGTTCTTC. Translated: CASNLRGNLDEQFF.

This clonotype occurred a few times. The chain uses TRBV6-6 and TRBJ1-4; D possibly corresponds to TRBD1 (5 bases). This CDR3 spans 12 amino acids. In germline, CDR1 is MNHNY, CDR2 SVGAGI (reference sequence). The ends were cut back, 5 bases at V and 12 bases at J, with 13 bases in the middle. CDR3 DNA sequence: TGTGCCAGCAGTGAATCAGGGAACCAACTGTTTTTT. Translation: CASSESGNQLFF.

This clonotype was observed at least ten times. V is TRBV4-1 and J is TRBJ2-1; 8 positions agree with TRBD2. V gave up 2 bases and J gave up 8 bases; unmatched junction bases: 5. Germline CDR1 and CDR2: MGHRA and YSYEKL. The CDR3 contains 14 residues. CDR3 in DNA: TGCGCCAGCAGCCAACCGGGGGGGCTGCATGAGCAGTTCTTC. As protein: CASSQPGGLHEQFF.

This sequence joins TRBV7-2 and TRBJ2-7; D unclear. Germline V gene sequence: CDR1 SGHTA, CDR2 FQGNSA. This CDR3 has 13 residues. Trimming removed 5 bases at V and 4 bases at J, with 12 bases between. CDR3 DNA sequence: TGTGCCAGCAGCACGCCTATTGTATACGAGCAGTACTTC. Protein: CASSTPIVYEQYF.

This clonotype was seen only a few times. This chain uses TRBV12-3 or TRBV12-4 with TRBJ2-5; 7 bases agree with TRBD1. The CDR3 is 16 amino acids. Losses at the gene ends were 4 bases for V and 4 bases for J; bases not matched to a gene: 12. In nucleotides, the CDR3 is TGTGCCAGCAGTTACGATCGTCAGGGGGTTGGAGAGACCCAGTACTTC. Residues: CASSYDRQGVGETQYF.

The chain is built from TRBV14 and TRBJ2-2, with D unclear. The CDR3 has 15 amino acids. With 3 bases removed from V and 4 bases from J, the gap between germline ends came to 12 bases. Germline CDR1 reads SGHDN; CDR2 reads FVKESK. As DNA, the CDR3 is TGTGCCAGCAGCCATCATCAACAGAGCACCGGGGAGCTGTTTTTT. It is translated as CASSHHQQSTGELFF.

There are a few counts of this clonotype. The chain uses TRBV4-3 and TRBJ2-4; 7 nucleotides align to TRBD2. This CDR3 is 18 amino acids long. After removal of 3 bases from V and 2 bases from J, the junction contained 13 bases not matched to a gene. Germline CDR1 LGHNA, CDR2 YSLEER. CDR3 nucleotide sequence: TGCGCCAGCAGCCAGGGGGGGAGGGGAATGGGGACCAAAAACATTCAGTACTTC. It encodes CASSQGGRGMGTKNIQYF.

There are a few counts of this clonotype. The chain employs TRBV3-1 and TRBJ1-1; D possibly corresponds to TRBD1 (5 bases). This CDR3 contains 12 residues. V shed 3 bases and J shed 10 bases, with 12 bases lying between them. The germline CDR1 and CDR2 sequences are LGHDT and YNNKEL (reference sequence). The CDR3 spells CASSHSDRLAFF. The CDR3 DNA follows: TGTGCCAGCAGCCACTCTGACAGACTAGCTTTCTTT.

The chain employs TRBV5-1 and TRBJ2-1; TRBD2 matches 7 bases. J was trimmed by 9 bases and V by 4 bases; bases with no gene match: 13. The CDR3 is made up of 15 amino acids. Germline V gene lookup returns CDR1 SGHRS and CDR2 YFSETQ. CDR3 sequence reads: CASSIAGPGGSEQFF. In nucleotides, the CDR3 is TGCGCCAGCAGCATCGCGGGGCCCGGGGGGAGTGAGCAGTTCTTC.

CDR3 loop: CASSPGGHDYEQYF. For the CDR3, the DNA is TGTGCCAGCAGCCCGGGGGGGCATGACTACGAGCAGTACTTC. The J gene is TRBJ2-7, the V gene TRBV11-2, with 8 bases fitting TRBD2. The CDR3 sequence is 14 residues long. J was trimmed by 3 bases and V by 5 bases; bases with no gene match: 6. Germline lookup yields CDR1 SGHAT and CDR2 FQNNGV. Using reference TRBV11-2 and TRBJ2-7 for the parts outside the CDR3, the full variable domain is EAGVAQSPRYKIIEKRQSVAFWCNPISGHATLYWYQQILGQGPKLLIQFQNNGVVDDSQLPKDRFSAERLKGVDSTLKIQPAKLEDSAVYLCASSPGGHDYEQYFGPGTRLTVT.

CDR3 protein: CASSREGLADVYNEQFF. CDR3 DNA: TGCGCCAGCAGCCGCGAAGGGCTAGCGGACGTATACAATGAGCAGTTCTTC. The chain links TRBV4-1 to TRBJ2-1, with TRBD2 identical over 7 bases. The V gene end was trimmed by 4 bases and the J gene end by 4 bases; junction bases not matched to a gene: 13. CDR3 length: 17 amino acids. Germline CDR1 is MGHRA and CDR2 is YSYEKL.

In this sample, this clonotype turned up once. CDR3 protein: CASSSSAGNYGYTF. In DNA, the CDR3 is TGCGCCAGCAGCTCCTCGGCAGGGAACTATGGCTACACCTTC. This sequence joins TRBV5-1 and TRBJ1-2, with a weak D call TRBD1 (5 bases). The CDR3 runs to 14 residues. Germline V gene data show CDR1 as SGHRS and CDR2 as YFSETQ. Trimming shortened V by 3 bases and J by 2 bases, and 11 bases separated the two germline ends.

This clonotype was picked up many times. The chain's CDR3 is CASSPGFDTEAFF. The CDR3 DNA follows: TGTGCCAGCAGCCCTGGGTTTGACACTGAAGCTTTCTTT. The chain uses TRBV4-2 and TRBJ1-1; D unclear. The CDR3 length is 13 residues. CDR1 is LGHNA, CDR2 YNFKEQ, per germline. Trimming left V 4 bases short and J 3 bases short, with 9 bases between.

V usage is TRBV2 and J usage is TRBJ1-6; D ambiguous. CDR3 length: 13 residues. The V and J ends lost 8 bases and 7 bases respectively, with 12 bases between them. CDR1 is SNHLY, CDR2 FYNNEI, per germline. The CDR3 sequence: CASVRAVNSPLHF. The CDR3 bases are TGTGCCAGCGTAAGGGCCGTGAATTCACCCCTCCACTTT.

This clonotype was counted between two and nine times. This chain connects TRBV4-1 to TRBJ2-1; unclear D gene. The CDR3 runs to 16 residues. CDR1 is MGHRA, CDR2 YSYEKL, per germline. V shed 2 bases and J shed 6 bases, with 17 bases lying between them. The CDR3 DNA is TGCGCCAGCAGCCAACCACAGATCCTGCCCGGCAATGAGCAGTTCTTC. Its protein product is CASSQPQILPGNEQFF.

The chain combines TRBV2 with TRBJ2-5; 7 positions agree with TRBD1. V lost 8 bases, J lost 3 bases, and 0 bases stayed unmatched. Germline V gives CDR1 SNHLY, CDR2 FYNNEI. This CDR3 has 11 amino acids. For the CDR3, the DNA is TGTGCCAGCGGGACAGAAGAGACCCAGTACTTC. Its protein product is CASGTEETQYF.

The chain links TRBV4-3 to TRBJ1-1, with 7 positions matching TRBD1. The CDR3 spans 13 residues. The J segment lost 7 bases and the V segment lost 7 bases, leaving 9 bases of the junction unmatched. Germline CDR1 reads LGHNA; CDR2 reads YSLEER. In nucleotides, the CDR3 is TGCGCCAGCACTACTCACAGGGGTGGTGAAGCTTTCTTT. It encodes CASTTHRGGEAFF.